Here is one T cell receptor (beta chain) with its context. This receptor's antigen is unknown. No base quality information exists; no much larger clone differs at one position. V is cut back by 3 bases and J by 6 bases, with 13 bases in the junction unmatched. The CDR3 contains 16 residues, cysteine and phenylalanine counted. The kept DNA is CDR3 alone, 48 bases in frame from the first base. The germline V gene gives CDR1 as SGDLS and CDR2 as YYNGEE. The entry originates in a study of blood T cell repertoires in COVID-19 (dated by TCRdb to the early 2020s). Describing the broader study: Collaborator samples came from the United States, Italy and Spain and covered acute and convalescent phases of COVID-19. The prospective study material was composed of cDNA or gDNA derived from T cells, B-cell-depleted T cells, or PBMCs. Where available, HLA class I and class II types were obtained from metadata supplied by the sample provider rather than from assay-based typing. The samples were drawn from the first 160 participants of the ongoing ImmuneRACE study and from over a thousand subjects provided by 6 global collaborators. The repertoires were released in a freely available public database meant as a resource for research on the immune response to SARS-CoV-2. Deeply sampled blood TCRbeta repertoires from subjects exposed to, actively infected with, or recovered from COVID-19 were included in the dataset. The sample metadata nearly always contained a de-identified subject ID, COVID-19 status, age in years and sex. Study-wide findings and limitations: How much clinical and demographic metadata was included differed by source and by participant, and the metadata was provided uncurated.

TCRbeta CDR3 regions were amplified from genomic DNA using the immunoSEQ Assay, a bias-controlled multiplex PCR. Turning to the authors' computational methods: The number of nucleated cells in each sample was estimated from the amplification of reference gene primers within the assay. Sequence reads were collapsed and filtered to measure the absolute abundance of every unique TCRbeta CDR3 rearrangement. For each sample, productive Simpson clonality was calculated as the square root of Simpson's diversity index over productive rearrangements. Sourced from immuneACCESS, this table was stored by TCRdb with only in-frame sequences that have V and J called. A share of the clones is absent; for the studies checked, an unresolved V gene accounts for under half, and the remainder has no known explanation. The D gene and trimming were derived from the DNA, and the V and J assignments and clone size from that table. The sample records a few hundred thousand clones, 80% to 90% of which are singletons. The ten largest account for approximately 4% of the sample.

Enrolling through a virtual design, the prospective study's participants ranged in age from roughly 18 to 89 years and lived across more than 20 United States geographic areas. In the prospective study, participants were assigned to cohorts based on the clinical history participants reported in a screening survey and a study questionnaire. Mobile phlebotomists in the prospective study collected whole blood, serum and a nasopharyngeal or oropharyngeal swab from every participant. Additional blood draws and questionnaires over an approximately two-month period could optionally be provided by prospective study participants. Blood samples from the prospective study were shipped frozen or at room temperature prior to DNA extraction.

Sequenced: PBMCs or T cells enriched from blood (not recorded which). The TCR was taken from a woman in her thirties or forties with acute COVID-19. This chain is built from TRBV9 and TRBJ2-7, with 9 middle bases fitting TRBD2. This receptor has the CDR3 CASSAAGGHGMGEQYF. The sequenced DNA: TGTGCCAGCAGCGCGGCGGGGGGGCATGGGATGGGCGAGCAGTACTTC.